The source of this T cell receptor (beta chain) is a study of shared clonotypes between healthy human individuals. About the research overall: Three plates each covered CD4 naive and memory; CD8 naive two, CD8 memory one.

With regard to this clone: The same CDR3 can be traced to other DNA sequences in this sample.

CD8 cells regarded as naive lacked CD45RO, were positively chosen for CCR7, and omitted terminally differentiated effector memory CD45RA+ cells. Genomic DNA of each subset was evenly split across several immunoSEQ plates. The assay was immunoSEQ multiplex PCR, and TCRdb's table has in-frame clones only and misses some. This table holds some 2,100,000 clones, 85% to 95% found once. CDR1 is MNHNS and CDR2 is SASEGT in the germline V gene. The CDR3 sequence is 15 residues long. The V end lost 2 bases, the J end lost 3 bases, and 14 bases lay between the germline ends. The clonotype comes from a man younger than 30 in good health. Some clones in this sample may be carry-over from other donors' samples. The chain couples TRBV6-1 to TRBJ2-7; D not resolved. The material sequenced was naive CD8+ T cells from PBMCs. DNA of the CDR3: TGTGCCAGCAGTGAATTACCGGGCCAATACTACGAGCAGTACTTC. Translating it yields CASSELPGQYYEQYF.